These 20 T cell receptor beta chains were all obtained from the same sample, sequenced in a study of blood T cell repertoires in COVID-19. Measured with immunoSEQ multiplex PCR; TCRdb has only the in-frame clones, and not every one. The table has around 340,000 clones, roughly 87% seen once. Sequencing was done on a sample of peripheral blood. The receptors here all came from a woman in her sixties with COVID-19, enrolled during active disease.

The rearrangement uses TRBV29-1 and TRBJ1-5; tentatively, D is TRBD1 (6 bases). The CDR3 extends over 17 amino acids. The V and J ends lost 5 bases and 6 bases respectively, with 26 bases between them. Germline V gives CDR1 SQVTM, CDR2 ANQGSEA. CDR3 protein: CSVLQGQGRILGQPQHF. In DNA, the CDR3 is TGCAGCGTTCTCCAAGGGCAGGGGCGAATCCTCGGTCAGCCCCAGCATTTT.

The rearrangement uses TRBV27 and TRBJ1-2, with D unclear. V was trimmed by 3 bases and J by 1 base, leaving 6 bases between them. Germline CDR1 reads MNHEY; CDR2 reads SMNVEV (reference sequence). CDR3 length: 13 residues. CDR3 sequence: CASSFTVNYGYTF. The CDR3 DNA reads as TGTGCCAGCAGTTTCACAGTTAACTATGGCTACACCTTC.

The gene calls are TRBV30 and TRBJ2-7; TRBD2 agrees at 9 bases. V lost 3 bases, J lost 4 bases, and 7 bases stayed unmatched. Germline CDR1 is GTSNPN and CDR2 is SVGIG (reference sequence). CDR3 length: 14 amino acids. CDR3 residues: CAWSLRLAGYEQYF. DNA for the CDR3: TGTGCCTGGAGCCTTAGGCTAGCGGGGTACGAGCAGTACTTC.

V is TRBV2 and J is TRBJ1-2; 8 bases are a match to TRBD1. Germline V gene lookup returns CDR1 SNHLY and CDR2 FYNNEI. The junction had 12 bases not matched to a gene; V was cut back by 5 bases and J by 7 bases. This CDR3 is 15 amino acids long. DNA for the CDR3: TGTGCCAGCAGTAAAGGGGGACAGGTGAGCAGTGGCTACACCTTC. Protein sequence: CASSKGGQVSSGYTF.

J is TRBJ1-6 and V is TRBV19; the match to TRBD1 covers 7 bases. CDR1 and CDR2 from the germline V gene are LNHDA and SQIVND (reference sequence). Trimming cost V 5 bases and J 5 bases; bases outside gene matches: 9. This CDR3 has 16 amino acids. In DNA form, the CDR3 reads TGTGCCAGTAGTGGCCCAGTTGGGACAGATAATTCACCCCTCCACTTT. As protein: CASSGPVGTDNSPLHF.

The rearrangement uses TRBV19 and TRBJ2-7; TRBD1 might be the D (8 bases). In germline, CDR1 is LNHDA, CDR2 SQIVND (reference sequence). V was clipped by 6 bases and J by 1 base, with 16 bases between them. The CDR3 has 15 amino acids. The CDR3 loop is CASRWGGTGSYEQYF. As DNA, the CDR3 is TGTGCCAGTAGATGGGGGGGGACAGGATCCTACGAGCAGTACTTC.

This rearrangement joins TRBV3-1 (or the pseudogene TRBV3-2) to TRBJ1-2; tentative D call: TRBD1 (6 bases). The germline V gene encodes CDR1 LGHDT and CDR2 YNNKEL (reference sequence). This CDR3 is 15 amino acids long. With 4 bases removed from V and 2 bases from J, the gap between germline ends came to 14 bases. The CDR3 loop is CASSPSDRPNYGYTF. The CDR3 region has the DNA TGTGCCAGCAGCCCTTCCGACAGGCCGAACTATGGCTACACCTTC.

J is TRBJ2-3 and V is TRBV9; 8 bases match TRBD2. The CDR3 length is 17 residues. In germline, CDR1 is SGDLS, CDR2 YYNGEE. After removal of 0 bases from V and 5 bases from J, the junction contained 11 bases not matched to a gene. The CDR3 spells CASSVASGGHVEDTQYF. The CDR3 DNA reads TGTGCCAGCAGCGTAGCGAGCGGGGGCCACGTGGAAGATACGCAGTATTTT. The whole variable domain, filled in from reference TRBV9 and TRBJ2-3, reads DSGVTQTPKHLITATGQRVTLRCSPRSGDLSVYWYQQSLDQGLQFLIQYYNGEERAKGNILERFSAQQFPDLHSELNLSSLELGDSALYFCASSVASGGHVEDTQYFGPGTRLTVL.

The chain employs TRBV5-5 and TRBJ1-2; 8 nucleotides agree with TRBD1. CDR3 size: 19 residues. Germline trimming cut 4 bases from V and 3 bases from J; bases unmatched to any gene: 20. Germline V lookup: CDR1 SGHKS, CDR2 YYEKEE (reference sequence). The CDR3 sequence is CASSQTGTGPPNQHYGYTF. As DNA, the CDR3 is TGTGCCAGCAGCCAGACGGGGACAGGTCCACCAAATCAACACTATGGCTACACCTTC.

V and J are TRBV5-4 and TRBJ2-3; 9 nucleotides line up with TRBD2. The CDR3 length is 15 residues. Germline trimming cut 4 bases from V and 1 base from J; bases unmatched to any gene: 4. Germline values: CDR1 SGHNT, CDR2 YYREEE (reference sequence). The CDR3 protein is CASSLAGPGTDTQYF. The CDR3 DNA is TGTGCCAGCAGCCTAGCGGGGCCAGGCACAGATACGCAGTATTTT. The full variable domain, in which reference TRBV5-4 and TRBJ2-3 provide the parts outside the CDR3, is ETGVTQSPTHLIKTRGQQVTLRCSSQSGHNTVSWYQQALGQGPQFIFQYYREEENGRGNFPPRFSGLQFPNYSSELNVNALELDDSALYLCASSLAGPGTDTQYFGPGTRLTVL.

V and J are TRBV5-1 and TRBJ2-1; 8 nucleotides match TRBD2. CDR3 length equals 16 residues. Germline V lookup: CDR1 SGHRS, CDR2 YFSETQ. The V gene end was trimmed by 4 bases and the J gene end by 3 bases; junction bases not matched to a gene: 9. CDR3: CASSIQAGARYNEQFF. CDR3 nucleotide sequence: TGCGCCAGCAGCATACAAGCGGGGGCCCGCTACAATGAGCAGTTCTTC.

The chain uses TRBV12-3 or TRBV12-4 and TRBJ1-1; TRBD1 might be the D (5 bases). V lost 6 bases to trimming and J lost 1 base, with 9 bases between them. The CDR3 length is 13 residues. The CDR3 DNA reads as TGTGCCAGCAGGACACAGGCGAACACTGAAGCTTTCTTT. The encoded protein is CASRTQANTEAFF.

The rearrangement joins TRBV7-2 to TRBJ2-5; 7 positions match TRBD2. The V and J ends lost 5 bases and 5 bases, in that order; junction bases with no gene match: 11. Per the germline V gene, CDR1 is SGHTA and CDR2 is FQGNSA. The CDR3 is made up of 15 amino acids. This chain's CDR3 is CASSPSPTAGETQYF. CDR3 DNA sequence: TGTGCCAGCAGCCCAAGCCCCACAGCGGGGGAGACCCAGTACTTC.

The chain is built from TRBV5-1 and TRBJ1-1; D ambiguous. V was clipped by 2 bases and J by 5 bases, with 4 bases between them. In germline, CDR1 is SGHRS, CDR2 YFSETQ. The CDR3 has 11 residues. This CDR3 reads CASSFNTEAFF. CDR3 sequence (DNA): TGCGCCAGCAGCTTCAATACTGAAGCTTTCTTT.

This chain connects TRBV5-5 to TRBJ2-3, with D possibly being TRBD1 (5 bases). The CDR3 is 13 amino acids. The germline V gene encodes CDR1 SGHKS and CDR2 YYEKEE (reference sequence). Trimming took 0 bases from V and 4 from J, leaving 6 bases between them. The CDR3 nucleotides are TGTGCCAGCAGCTTGGACAGGCCAGATACGCAGTATTTT. Translated: CASSLDRPDTQYF. The full variable domain, rest sourced from reference TRBV5-5 and TRBJ2-3, is DAGVTQSPTHLIKTRGQQVTLRCSPISGHKSVSWYQQVLGQGPQFIFQYYEKEERGRGNFPDRFSARQFPNYSSELNVNALLLGDSALYLCASSLDRPDTQYFGPGTRLTVL.

This chain uses TRBV7-6 with TRBJ1-5; 8 bases align to TRBD1. CDR3 length: 15 residues. V was clipped by 5 bases and J by 3 bases; unmatched bases: 6. Germline CDR1 SGHVS, CDR2 FNYEAQ. The CDR3 is CASSQGQANNQPQHF. The CDR3 DNA is TGTGCCAGCAGCCAGGGACAGGCCAACAATCAGCCCCAGCATTTT.

The rearrangement links TRBV12-3 or TRBV12-4 to TRBJ1-4; D might be TRBD1 (6 bases). The CDR3 has 13 residues. Trimming stripped 6 bases from V and 6 bases from J, with 11 bases between. In nucleotides, the CDR3 is TGTGCCAGCAGAACGGGGGGCGATGAAAAACTGTTTTTT. Protein: CASRTGGDEKLFF.

The gene calls are TRBV28 and TRBJ1-1; 9 bases fit TRBD1. This CDR3 spans 15 amino acids. V shed 9 bases, J shed 5 bases, and the junction held 13 bases outside the gene matches. Germline CDR1 reads MDHEN; CDR2 reads SYDVKM. The CDR3 DNA sequence: TGTGCCAGTGGGGGGTGGGGACAGGGTTCGACTGAAGCTTTCTTT. Translation: CASGGWGQGSTEAFF.

The sample holds a few counts of this clone. The rearrangement links TRBV10-3 to TRBJ1-4, with TRBD1 matching over 12 bases. Germline V gives CDR1 ENHRY, CDR2 SYGVKD. There are 14 residues in the CDR3. V was clipped by 11 bases and J by 6 bases; unmatched bases: 7. The CDR3: CASGQGAGDEKLFF. CDR3 in DNA: TGTGCCTCGGGACAGGGGGCCGGCGATGAAAAACTGTTTTTT.

The chain has TRBV5-6 and TRBJ1-3, with a tentative D call TRBD1 (5 bases). The CDR3 totals 17 residues. The V gene lost 7 bases and the J gene lost 0 bases, with 20 bases spanning the gap. Germline CDR1 is SGHDT and CDR2 is YYEEEE. CDR3 coding DNA: TGTGCCAGCCGAACCTCGGGCGGGGCCAGCTCTGGAAACACCATATATTTT. Residues: CASRTSGGASSGNTIYF.